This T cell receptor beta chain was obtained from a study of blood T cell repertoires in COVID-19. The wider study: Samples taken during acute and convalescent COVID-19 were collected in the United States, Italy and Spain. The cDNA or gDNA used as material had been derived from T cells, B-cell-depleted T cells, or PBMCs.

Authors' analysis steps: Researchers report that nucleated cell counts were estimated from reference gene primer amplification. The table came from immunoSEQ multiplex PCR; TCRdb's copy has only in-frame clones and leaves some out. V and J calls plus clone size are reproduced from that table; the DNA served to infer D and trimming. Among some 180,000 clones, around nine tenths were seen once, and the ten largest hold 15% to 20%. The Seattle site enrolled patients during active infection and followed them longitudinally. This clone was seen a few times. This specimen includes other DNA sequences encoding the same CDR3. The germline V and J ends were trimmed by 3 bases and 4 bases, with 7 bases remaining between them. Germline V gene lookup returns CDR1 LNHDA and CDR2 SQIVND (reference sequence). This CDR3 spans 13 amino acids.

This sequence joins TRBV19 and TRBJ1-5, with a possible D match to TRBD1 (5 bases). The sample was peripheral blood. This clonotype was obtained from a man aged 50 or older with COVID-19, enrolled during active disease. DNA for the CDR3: TGTGCCAGTAGTATTGCAGGGAATCAGCCCCAGCATTTT. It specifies CASSIAGNQPQHF.